This entry describes one TCR beta chain. Its antigen is not yet known. No qualities accompany the bases; no much larger clone lies one base away. These data belong to a study of blood T cells in healthy people across ages (dated by TCRdb to the mid-2010s). About the study as a whole: In model experiments, template switching captured about one uniquely barcoded TCR beta cDNA molecule for every two T cells. The study measured age-related changes in TCR beta repertoire diversity using deep sequencing normalized with unique cDNA molecular identifiers. Four age groups were formed from the donors: young (average approximately 17 years), middle-aged (around 37), aged (about 62) and long-lived (82). Donors of different ages were randomly distributed across sequencing lanes to avoid experimental bias. The study analyzed two additional independent replicas of 1 million unique cDNA reads from the same blood draw for two donors, one aged 18 to 30 and one aged 80 or older.

Systemically healthy Caucasian individuals from Russia, around 39 in total and aged roughly 6 to 100 years, were included as donors. Each donor gave about 9.2 milliliters of peripheral blood, drawn into EDTA-treated Vacutainer tubes. Ficoll-Paque density-gradient centrifugation was used to isolate PBMCs, with at least 7 million per sample. Trizol reagent was used to extract total RNA from PBMCs, with at least 6 micrograms per sample. For every donor, flow cytometry on a PBMC aliquot measured the percentage of naive CD45RAhigh/CD27high T cells. The paper as a whole reports these results and caveats: A strong correlation was found between observed TCR beta diversity and the percentage of naive T cells measured by flow cytometry. As age increased, observed TCR beta diversity per million T cells dropped in a roughly linear way, and a significant reduction was already evident by age 40. Estimates of total diversity from one million sequenced T cells were regarded as lower bounds and underestimates. Compared with the aged group, more naive CD4+ T cells, fewer expanded clones and increased TCR diversity were shown by the long-lived group, suggesting age selection. Because the CMV infection status of the donors was unknown, age-related changes in expanded clonotypes may potentially have been confounded. Conclusive comparison of naive and antigen-experienced compartments was prevented by the profiling of bulk unsorted PBMCs.

The library was made by 5' RACE. These reads were obtained on an Illumina HiSeq 2500. A second about 7 to 12 cycle PCR used a sample-barcoded 5' primer and a J-beta primer mix. A template-switch 5' adaptor carrying 12 random nucleotides introduced a unique molecular identifier onto each TCR beta cDNA molecule. At least 3 million CDR3-containing paired-end reads were obtained from each sample. The Mint cDNA synthesis kit, primed by a TRBC-specific oligonucleotide, was used to synthesize first-strand cDNA from all RNA. Following uracil-DNA glycosylase treatment, a first 18-cycle PCR with universal primers M1SS and BC2_uni_R was performed on all cDNA. Concerning the study's data processing: For normalization, 1 million high-quality reads were randomly selected from each sample, with every read carrying a distinct molecular identifier. Reads with shared molecular identifiers were discarded instead of being binned into consensus sequences. CDR3 identification, clonotype clustering and error correction used MiTCR with a Q25 quality threshold and the strictest error-elimination algorithm. A nonparametric unseen species model with Euler transformation was used to estimate a lower bound on total TCR beta diversity. TCRdb reran the public reads through fastp at Q25 and MiXCR, keeping productive beta chains. Records with the same CDR3 protein are collapsed into one entry carrying the most frequent genes and DNA. TCRdb's processing, not the authors' own work, is the source of the V and J calls. The table for this sample lists 850,000 to 1,100,000 distinct CDR3 sequences; under 40% of them were counted only once. 10% to 15% of the sample is taken by the ten largest.

The germline V gene provides CDR1 SGDLS and CDR2 YYNGEE. The CDR3 sequence holds 14 residues, the cysteine and phenylalanine included. Kept here is only the CDR3 DNA, which spans 42 bases and is read in frame from base 1. This sequence originates from a man younger than 35 in good health. The receptor chain draws on TRBV9 and TRBJ2-1; the D gene cannot be named for sure. The tail of the sequence fits TRBJ2-7 better, so the J call may be wrong. Sequenced sample: blood. The bases are TGTGCCAGCAGCGTAGTAATAGATAGCAATGAGCAGTACTTC. Translation gives CASSVVIDSNEQYF.